The rows below give T cell receptor beta chains drawn from one sample of a study of OX40 agonist ivuxolimab in advanced cancers. Clones were read by immunoSEQ multiplex PCR, and TCRdb kept only the in-frame ones, dropping some. The table lists about 76,000 clones, around four fifths of them singletons. The sequencing used CD4+ or CD8+ T cells sorted from blood, collected in a trial of the OX40 agonist ivuxolimab. The receptors here all came from an adult with an advanced solid tumor such as melanoma, head and neck, liver or kidney cancer. Each CDR3 is given without its conserved first and last residue. A D gene is named only where the DNA matches it firmly.

CDR3 | V | D
ASSLGRGGSGSNTEAF | TRBV7-9 | .
ASSPPGTGLYEQY | TRBV7-8 | TRBD1
ASSAGTSGSTDTQY | TRBV2 | TRBD2
ASRTDSDTEAF | TRBV5-1 | .
ASNDGGLTDTQY | TRBV19 | .
ASSSAGYEQY | TRBV7-9 | .
ASSLPGPYEQY | TRBV5-8 | .
ASRSPIAGVYEQF | TRBV28 | TRBD2
ASSLGRLTEAF | TRBV7-9 | .
ASSLAGHQGNWANVLT | TRBV5-1 | .
ASSDPLPQGVSPLH | TRBV6-4 | .
ASIGQGVTETQY | TRBV6-6 | TRBD1
ASSFSGQGYGYT | TRBV27 | TRBD1
ASRGTGRTSPLH | TRBV6-5 | TRBD1
ASSSEGFLRQETQY | TRBV5-1 | .
ATLPGDRVDEQY | TRBV6-5 | TRBD1
ASTPTSSGNTIY | TRBV5-5 | .
ATKGARNTGELF | TRBV15 | TRBD1
AISESGGEKLF | TRBV10-3 | .
ASSYSQGNTEAF | TRBV6-6 | .
ASSNSGGELF | TRBV7-3 | .
ASSVGTAHTQY | TRBV9 | TRBD1
AIRQQGDQPQH | TRBV10-3 | TRBD1
ASSLEGQGGQPQH | TRBV27 | .
ASSDQPGLAGNEQF | TRBV7-6 | TRBD2
ASSVGIGGGETEAF | TRBV9 | .
ASRAGRLNTEAF | TRBV19 | .
ASQRGVSYEQY | TRBV28 | TRBD2
ASSVIQGPDTEAF | TRBV9 | .
ASSTWGLGEETQY | TRBV19 | .
ASSLEVQPNTDTQY | TRBV7-3 | .
ASSLGGRQETQY | TRBV7-3 | .
ASSERRDRFTDTQY | TRBV6-1 | TRBD1
ASSLYGPYNEQF | TRBV7-9 | .
ASSLLVQGAQGGNGYT | TRBV28 | TRBD1
ASSLTLESRDTQY | TRBV7-3 | .
ASSPRLGVQVD | TRBV4-3 | .
ASSQDWEGRPYNEQF | TRBV4-1 | TRBD2
ASSQLLGLRGTGELF | TRBV4-2 | .
ASSLQGMEFNEQF | TRBV7-3 | TRBD1